This T cell receptor beta chain was identified during a study of blood T cell repertoires in COVID-19. Study overall: Sites across the United States, Italy and Spain contributed samples from acute and convalescent COVID-19. PBMCs, B-cell-depleted T cells, or T cells were the source of the cDNA or gDNA that made up the material.

Assay: immunoSEQ multiplex PCR; the TCRdb copy retains only in-frame clones and omits some. This table has 150,000 to 200,000 clones, approximately 86% appearing once. The CDR3 sequence is 14 residues long. CDR1 and CDR2 (germline): MDHEN, SYDVKM. Trimming took off 6 bases at V and 2 bases at J, with 10 bases between the two ends. The chain carries TRBV28 and TRBJ2-2; D unclear. The specimen was peripheral blood. This TCR derives from a man between 65 and 85 years old with active or convalescent COVID-19. The CDR3 spells CASRSRGNTGELFF. The CDR3 nucleotides read TGTGCCAGCAGATCACGCGGAAACACCGGGGAGCTGTTTTTT.